A single sample is the source of the 27 T cell receptor beta chains below, sequenced in a study of identical twins. Each CDR3 protein is one row after TCRdb ran MiXCR on the 5' RACE reads. The sample carries 510,000 or so distinct CDR3 sequences, roughly 15% recorded once. These sequences were also reported in another study, on yellow fever vaccine responses in identical twins.

Sequencing input: CD4+ T cells sorted from blood. The receptors were sampled from a woman aged 18-30 years in good health.

The chain is built from TRBV10-2 and TRBJ2-5; TRBD1 matches 7 bases. V trimming: 1 base; J trimming: 5 bases; junction bases outside the gene matches: 7. The CDR3 contains 15 residues. Germline lookup yields CDR1 WSHSY and CDR2 SAAADI. CDR3 DNA: TGCGCCAGCAGTGAGTGGAAAGGGGGCGTGGAGACCCAGTACTTC. This codes for CASSEWKGGVETQYF.

This chain links TRBV19 with TRBJ2-1; 8 bases fit TRBD1. The V gene end was trimmed by 4 bases and the J gene end by 4 bases; junction bases not matched to a gene: 6. Germline V gene data show CDR1 as LNHDA and CDR2 as SQIVND (reference sequence). The CDR3 length is 15 residues. The CDR3 DNA follows: TGTGCCAGTAGTACCGACAGGGGATATTACAATGAGCAGTTCTTC. This sequence encodes CASSTDRGYYNEQFF.

The V and J genes are TRBV12-3 or TRBV12-4 and TRBJ2-6; TRBD1 aligns across 8 bases. The CDR3 is made up of 17 amino acids. Unmatched junction bases numbered 7, after V lost 6 bases and J lost 0 bases. Here the CDR3 DNA reads TGTGCCAGCAGGCGCGGGACAGGCTTCTCTGGGGCCAACGTCCTGACTTTC. Amino acid sequence: CASRRGTGFSGANVLTF.

This clonotype has a handful of counts. V gene TRBV5-1 combines with J gene TRBJ2-5; tentative D call: TRBD2 (5 bases). The CDR3 is 19 residues long. Between the trimmed V and J ends, which lost 4 bases and 5 bases, there was a span of 30 bases. CDR1 and CDR2 (germline): SGHRS, YFSETQ. The CDR3 reads CASSQSGSLRASGGETQYF. The CDR3 bases are TGCGCCAGCAGCCAATCTGGGTCTTTGAGGGCCAGCGGAGGTGAGACCCAGTACTTC.

This clonotype came up a few times. The chain recombines TRBV10-2 with TRBJ1-2, with a weak D call TRBD1 (5 bases). This CDR3 spans 13 amino acids. Per germline, CDR1 WSHSY and CDR2 SAAADI. Trimming left V 6 bases short and J 8 bases short, with 16 bases between. CDR3 in DNA: TGCGCCAGCAGCCAGGGTGGCGGAAAAGGCTACACCTTC. It specifies CASSQGGGKGYTF.

This clonotype was seen only a few times. This chain links TRBV9 with TRBJ1-1; 7 bases align to TRBD1. Germline-derived CDR1 and CDR2 are SGDLS and YYNGEE. V lost 4 bases to trimming and J lost 6 bases; unmatched junction nucleotides: 12. CDR3 size: 15 residues. In DNA form, the CDR3 reads TGTGCCAGCAGCCCAAGGACAGGTGGGGCACCTGAAGCTTTCTTT. It encodes CASSPRTGGAPEAFF.

This clonotype occurred many times. This chain joins TRBV6-2 or TRBV6-3 and TRBJ2-2; tentative D call: TRBD2 (6 bases). V gave up 2 bases and J gave up 1 base, with 8 bases separating them. Germline V CDR1 and CDR2: MNHEY, SVGEGT. The CDR3 runs 15 residues. The CDR3 protein is CASSYGGRNTGELFF. In DNA form, the CDR3 reads TGTGCCAGCAGTTACGGGGGGAGGAACACCGGGGAGCTGTTTTTT.

This clonotype was picked up a small number of times. The chain joins TRBV3-1 to TRBJ2-2; D unclear. CDR3 size: 14 residues. Germline-derived CDR1 and CDR2 are LGHDT and YNNKEL (reference sequence). Between the trimmed V and J ends, which lost 1 base and 6 bases, there was a span of 9 bases. The CDR3 DNA reads TGTGCCAGCAGCCAAGGGGCTACCCCCGGGGAGCTGTTTTTT. Translating it yields CASSQGATPGELFF.

This clonotype was counted a few times. The gene calls are TRBV15 and TRBJ2-1; D not certain. V lost 5 bases, J lost 8 bases, and 16 bases lay in between. The germline CDR1 and CDR2 sequences are LNHNV and YYDKDF (reference sequence). The CDR3 spans 14 residues. DNA of the CDR3: TGTGCCACCAGCGATTCCGGGCGACGGGATGAGCAGTTCTTC. Encoded protein: CATSDSGRRDEQFF.

The chain employs TRBV5-1 and TRBJ2-5, with D perhaps TRBD2 (6 bases). V was cut by 2 bases and J by 1 base, with 9 bases left in between. Germline V gene data show CDR1 as SGHRS and CDR2 as YFSETQ. This CDR3 has 14 amino acids. The CDR3 region is CASSFSGIQETQYF. CDR3 nucleotide sequence: TGCGCCAGCAGCTTTAGCGGAATCCAAGAGACCCAGTACTTC.

V is TRBV6-1 and J is TRBJ2-1; D unresolved. V was trimmed by 0 bases and J by 8 bases, leaving 11 bases between them. The length of the CDR3 is 14 residues. The germline V gene has CDR1 MNHNS and CDR2 SASEGT. The CDR3: CASSEAPVWDEQFF. In DNA, the CDR3 is TGTGCCAGCAGTGAAGCCCCAGTATGGGATGAGCAGTTCTTC.

This clonotype appeared many times. The chain recombines TRBV27 with TRBJ1-1; no clear D. V was pared by 3 bases and J by 1 base, with 6 bases between. This CDR3 spans 13 amino acids. CDR1 is MNHEY and CDR2 is SMNVEV in the germline V gene (reference sequence). The CDR3 nucleotides are TGTGCCAGCAGTTTCCTGGAGAACACTGAAGCTTTCTTT. Translating it yields CASSFLENTEAFF.

The V and J genes are TRBV20-1 and TRBJ2-1, with D hard to call. The CDR3 sequence is 14 residues long. Germline-derived CDR1 and CDR2 are DFQATT and SNEGSKA (reference sequence). With 3 bases removed from V and 0 bases from J, the gap between germline ends came to 9 bases. The CDR3 is CSASGGSSYNEQFF. Written as DNA, the CDR3 is TGCAGTGCTAGCGGCGGATCCTCCTACAATGAGCAGTTCTTC.

This clonotype was picked up a small number of times. The rearrangement links TRBV2 to TRBJ1-1; TRBD1 agrees at 7 bases. Germline V gives CDR1 SNHLY, CDR2 FYNNEI. CDR3 length equals 12 residues. The J segment lost 6 bases and the V segment lost 2 bases, leaving 0 bases of the junction unmatched. CDR3 amino acids: CASSEQGAEAFF. The CDR3 DNA reads TGTGCCAGCAGTGAACAGGGGGCTGAAGCTTTCTTT.

This clonotype was seen only once. The chain combines TRBV6-1 with TRBJ2-5; D unresolved. The V and J ends lost 6 bases and 3 bases respectively, with 17 bases between them. This CDR3 spans 15 amino acids. Germline V gene data show CDR1 as MNHNS and CDR2 as SASEGT. The CDR3 sequence: CASSHLALLEETQYF. Here the CDR3 DNA reads TGTGCCAGCAGCCACCTCGCCTTACTGGAAGAGACCCAGTACTTC.

This clonotype was picked up a small number of times. The chain links TRBV2 to TRBJ2-3; D not certain. From germline, CDR1 is SNHLY and CDR2 FYNNEI. The CDR3 spans 12 residues. The V gene lost 4 bases and the J gene lost 2 bases, with 4 bases spanning the gap. CDR3 DNA: TGTGCCAGCAGTGGGCACACAGATACGCAGTATTTT. Translation gives CASSGHTDTQYF. Using reference TRBV2 and TRBJ2-3 for the parts outside the CDR3, the full variable domain is EPEVTQTPSHQVTQMGQEVILRCVPISNHLYFYWYRQILGQKVEFLVSFYNNEISEKSEIFDDQFSVERPDGSNFTLKIRSTKLEDSAMYFCASSGHTDTQYFGPGTRLTVL.

The gene calls are TRBV6-5 and TRBJ1-2; D perhaps matches TRBD1 (5 bases). The length of the CDR3 is 14 residues. V was cut by 2 bases and J by 7 bases, with 14 bases left in between. The germline CDR1 and CDR2 sequences are MNHEY and SVGAGI. The CDR3 loop is CASSYLTGSGGYTF. The CDR3, as DNA: TGTGCCAGCAGTTACCTAACAGGCTCCGGTGGCTACACCTTC.

The V call is TRBV20-1, the J call TRBJ1-2; D not certain. In germline, CDR1 is DFQATT, CDR2 SNEGSKA (reference sequence). This CDR3 has 11 residues. The germline V and J ends were trimmed by 4 bases and 7 bases, with 10 bases remaining between them. The DNA of the CDR3 is TGCAGTGCTAAATGGAAACTTGGCTACACCTTC. Translated: CSAKWKLGYTF.

The rearrangement joins TRBV5-1 to TRBJ2-3, with 10 bases that match TRBD2. Germline V gene sequence: CDR1 SGHRS, CDR2 YFSETQ. The V gene end was trimmed by 0 bases and the J gene end by 3 bases; junction bases not matched to a gene: 4. The CDR3 totals 16 residues. For the CDR3, the DNA is TGCGCCAGCAGCTTGGAACCTAGCGGGGGTACAGATACGCAGTATTTT. This translates into CASSLEPSGGTDTQYF.

This clonotype came up a few times. The chain joins TRBV27 to TRBJ2-1; a weak D match, TRBD1 (6 bases). Deletions cut 8 bases from V and 4 bases from J, with 12 bases between. The CDR3 has 13 amino acids. CDR1 and CDR2 (germline): MNHEY, SMNVEV (reference sequence). Here the CDR3 reads CASRPTGYNEQFF. The CDR3 DNA reads TGTGCCAGCCGACCAACAGGGTACAATGAGCAGTTCTTC.

The rearrangement links TRBV4-1 to TRBJ2-7, with 8 bases that match TRBD1. Trimming took 3 bases from V and 2 from J; bases not matched to a gene: 9. Germline-derived CDR1 and CDR2 are MGHRA and YSYEKL. This CDR3 spans 16 amino acids. In nucleotides, the CDR3 is TGCGCCAGCAGCCAGATCCCGGGACAGGCTCCCTACGAGCAGTACTTC. Amino acid sequence: CASSQIPGQAPYEQYF.

This clonotype has a count of ten or more. The rearrangement links TRBV25-1 to TRBJ1-5; possibly TRBD1 for D (5 bases). The CDR3 is 15 amino acids. Germline CDR1 MGHDK, CDR2 SYGVNS. Trimming left V 2 bases short and J 9 bases short, with 17 bases between. The chain's CDR3 is CASSEGKQVASPQHF. CDR3 sequence (DNA): TGTGCCAGCAGTGAAGGGAAACAGGTCGCGTCGCCCCAGCATTTT.

This rearrangement joins TRBV7-3 to TRBJ2-2, with D possibly matching TRBD1 (7 bases). The germline V gene has CDR1 SGHTA and CDR2 FQGTGA. V shed 1 base and J shed 5 bases, with 20 bases lying between them. The CDR3 runs to 18 residues. CDR3 region: CASSLRAGGGSRTGELFF. DNA of the CDR3: TGTGCCAGCAGCTTAAGGGCCGGAGGGGGCTCGCGTACCGGGGAGCTGTTTTTT.

This rearrangement joins TRBV5-1 to TRBJ2-3; perhaps D is TRBD1 or TRBD2 (5 bases each). Trimming shortened V by 4 bases and J by 2 bases, and 14 bases separated the two germline ends. Germline CDR1 is SGHRS and CDR2 is YFSETQ. The CDR3 has 15 amino acids. The CDR3 DNA is TGCGCCAGCAGCCCCCGGGACCTGTCCACAGATACGCAGTATTTT. Its protein product is CASSPRDLSTDTQYF.

With respect to this clonotype: A read error may produce the germline difference seen at one junction end. The rearrangement uses TRBV19 and TRBJ1-6; TRBD1 is a possible D gene (5 bases). The CDR3 extends over 15 amino acids. Germline assignment: CDR1 LNHDA and CDR2 SQIVND (reference sequence). CDR3 residues: CASRFGTDYNSPLHF. The CDR3 nucleotides read TGTGCCAGCCGGTTCGGGACGGACTATAATTCACCCCTACACTTT.

The rearrangement links TRBV2 to TRBJ1-1; perhaps TRBD1 as D (5 bases). CDR1 is SNHLY and CDR2 is FYNNEI in the germline V gene. There are 13 residues in the CDR3. Between the trimmed V and J ends, which lost 6 bases and 0 bases, there was a span of 8 bases. The CDR3 protein is CASRATVNTEAFF. The CDR3 DNA reads TGTGCCAGCAGGGCGACAGTGAACACTGAAGCTTTCTTT.

V is TRBV4-2 and J is TRBJ2-5; 8 bases agree with TRBD1. The length of the CDR3 is 16 residues. Trimming took 2 bases from V and 4 from J; bases not matched to a gene: 9. Germline CDR1 is LGHNA and CDR2 is YNFKEQ. CDR3 sequence reads: CASSQTGQGGRETQYF. CDR3 sequence (DNA): TGTGCCAGCAGCCAAACCGGACAGGGAGGTCGAGAGACCCAGTACTTC.